This T cell receptor (beta chain) was documented in a study of blood T cell repertoires in COVID-19. As processed by the authors: How many nucleated cells were present was estimated from reference gene primer amplification. Sequenced by immunoSEQ multiplex PCR; TCRdb stores in-frame clones only, minus some. That table supplies the V and J calls and clone size; D and trimming were determined from the DNA. The repertoire consists of about 670,000 clones, with 90% occurring once and the leading ten covering over 0.2%. CDR1 LGHNA and CDR2 YNFKEQ come from the germline V gene. This CDR3 comprises 15 residues. Trimming removed 0 bases at V and 4 bases at J, with 12 bases between.

The chain is built from TRBV4-2 and TRBJ1-2, with D perhaps matching TRBD1 (6 bases). This receptor was taken from a woman aged 18 to 35 with acute or convalescent COVID-19. The source material was peripheral blood. For the CDR3, the DNA is TGTGCCAGCAGCCAAGATGTTACAGGGATCTATGGCTACACCTTC. It yields the protein CASSQDVTGIYGYTF.